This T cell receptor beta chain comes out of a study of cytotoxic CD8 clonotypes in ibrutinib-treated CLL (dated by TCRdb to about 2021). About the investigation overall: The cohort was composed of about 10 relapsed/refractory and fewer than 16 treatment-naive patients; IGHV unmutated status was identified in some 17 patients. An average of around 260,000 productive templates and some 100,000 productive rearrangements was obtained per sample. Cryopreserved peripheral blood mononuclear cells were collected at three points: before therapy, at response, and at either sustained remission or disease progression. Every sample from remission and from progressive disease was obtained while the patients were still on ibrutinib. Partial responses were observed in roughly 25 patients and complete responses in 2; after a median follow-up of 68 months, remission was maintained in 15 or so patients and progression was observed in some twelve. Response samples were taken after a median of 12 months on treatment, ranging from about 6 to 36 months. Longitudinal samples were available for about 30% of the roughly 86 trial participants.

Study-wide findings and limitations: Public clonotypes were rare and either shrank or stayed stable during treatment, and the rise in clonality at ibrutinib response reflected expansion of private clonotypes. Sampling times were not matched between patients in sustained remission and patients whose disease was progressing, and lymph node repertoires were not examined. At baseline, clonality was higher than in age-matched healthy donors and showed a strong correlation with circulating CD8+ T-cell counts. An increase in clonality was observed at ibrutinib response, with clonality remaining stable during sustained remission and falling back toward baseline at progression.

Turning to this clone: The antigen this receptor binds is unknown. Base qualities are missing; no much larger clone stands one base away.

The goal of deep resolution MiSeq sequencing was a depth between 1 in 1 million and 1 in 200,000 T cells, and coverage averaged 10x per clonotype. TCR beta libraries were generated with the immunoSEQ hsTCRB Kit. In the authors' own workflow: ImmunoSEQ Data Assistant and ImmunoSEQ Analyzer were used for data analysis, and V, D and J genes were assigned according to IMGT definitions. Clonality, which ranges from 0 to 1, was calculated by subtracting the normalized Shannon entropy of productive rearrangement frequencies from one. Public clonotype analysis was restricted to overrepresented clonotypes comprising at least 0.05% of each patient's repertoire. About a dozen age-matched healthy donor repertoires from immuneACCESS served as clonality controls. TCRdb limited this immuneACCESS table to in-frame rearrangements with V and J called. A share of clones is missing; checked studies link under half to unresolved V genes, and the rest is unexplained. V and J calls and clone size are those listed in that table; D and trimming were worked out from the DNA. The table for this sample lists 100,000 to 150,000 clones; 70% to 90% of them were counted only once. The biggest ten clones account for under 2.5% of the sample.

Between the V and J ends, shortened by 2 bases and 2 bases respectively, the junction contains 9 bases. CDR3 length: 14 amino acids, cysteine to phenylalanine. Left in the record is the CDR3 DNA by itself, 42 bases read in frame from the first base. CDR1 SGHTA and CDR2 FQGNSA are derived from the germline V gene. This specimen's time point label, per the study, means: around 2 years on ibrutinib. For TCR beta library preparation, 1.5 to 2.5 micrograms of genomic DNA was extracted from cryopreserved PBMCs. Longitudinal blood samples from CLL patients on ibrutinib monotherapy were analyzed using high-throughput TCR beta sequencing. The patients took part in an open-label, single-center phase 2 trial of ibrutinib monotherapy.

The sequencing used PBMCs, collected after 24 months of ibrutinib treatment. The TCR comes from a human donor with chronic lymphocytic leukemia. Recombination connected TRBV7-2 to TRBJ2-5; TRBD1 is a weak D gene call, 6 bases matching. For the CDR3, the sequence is CASSLQGSQETQYF. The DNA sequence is TGTGCCAGCAGCTTACAGGGGAGTCAAGAGACCCAGTACTTC.